This TCR beta chain was documented in a study of blood T cell repertoires in COVID-19. On the study more broadly: The United States, Italy and Spain provided the acute and convalescent COVID-19 samples.

In the study's own analysis: Estimation of nucleated cell counts was performed using reference gene primer amplification. Sequenced by immunoSEQ multiplex PCR; TCRdb stores in-frame clones only, minus some. D and trimming were read from the DNA, whereas the V and J calls and clone size are those reported in that table. The repertoire includes about 68,000 clones, about 82% of them detected once, and approximately 4.2% sits in the top ten. V dropped 1 base and J dropped 4 bases, with 13 bases sitting between them. The germline V gene has CDR1 SGHAT and CDR2 FQNNGV. The CDR3 is made up of 15 amino acids.

The receptor's source is a man between 45 and 60 years old with acute or convalescent COVID-19. The gene calls are TRBV11-2 and TRBJ2-5; TRBD1 might be the D (5 bases). Sequenced sample: peripheral blood. CDR3 protein: CASSLVGQGGETQYF. The CDR3 region has the DNA TGTGCCAGCAGCTTAGTCGGGCAGGGTGGAGAGACCCAGTACTTC.